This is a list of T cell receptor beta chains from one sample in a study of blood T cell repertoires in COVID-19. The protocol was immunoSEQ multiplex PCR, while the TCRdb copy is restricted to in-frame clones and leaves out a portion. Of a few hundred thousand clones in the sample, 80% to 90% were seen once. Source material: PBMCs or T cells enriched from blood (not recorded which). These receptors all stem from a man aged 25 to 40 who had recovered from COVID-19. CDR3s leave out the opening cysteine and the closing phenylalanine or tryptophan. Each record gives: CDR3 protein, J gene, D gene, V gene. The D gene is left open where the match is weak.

CDR3 protein: ASSRGQGSNSPLH; J gene: TRBJ1-6; D gene: TRBD1; V gene: TRBV28
CDR3 protein: ASSRLWLPSYNSPLH; J gene: TRBJ1-6; D gene: NA; V gene: TRBV5-1
CDR3 protein: ATSRFTGELF; J gene: TRBJ1-4; D gene: TRBD1; V gene: TRBV15
CDR3 protein: ASRLGQGIYGYT; J gene: TRBJ1-2; D gene: NA; V gene: TRBV6-5
CDR3 protein: ASSLTEGVDVQY; J gene: TRBJ2-7; D gene: NA; V gene: TRBV5-1
CDR3 protein: ASSHGQNTEAF; J gene: TRBJ1-1; D gene: NA; V gene: TRBV12-3/TRBV12-4
CDR3 protein: ASSPIGGTEAF; J gene: TRBJ1-1; D gene: NA; V gene: TRBV7-9
CDR3 protein: ASSPTVVDRAIYGYT; J gene: TRBJ1-2; D gene: TRBD1; V gene: TRBV18
CDR3 protein: AWSIGGTVAEAF; J gene: TRBJ1-1; D gene: NA; V gene: TRBV30
CDR3 protein: ASSLGAGDSGNTIY; J gene: TRBJ1-3; D gene: NA; V gene: TRBV5-5
CDR3 protein: AISESAAPNTGELF; J gene: TRBJ2-2; D gene: NA; V gene: TRBV10-3
CDR3 protein: ASSFSPEYNEQF; J gene: TRBJ2-1; D gene: NA; V gene: TRBV11-3
CDR3 protein: ASSLDGGAADTQY; J gene: TRBJ2-3; D gene: TRBD2; V gene: TRBV5-1
CDR3 protein: ASSRRQQETQY; J gene: TRBJ2-5; D gene: NA; V gene: TRBV18
CDR3 protein: ASGTSGVETQY; J gene: TRBJ2-5; D gene: TRBD2; V gene: TRBV12-5
CDR3 protein: ASSLREEAGNGYT; J gene: TRBJ1-2; D gene: NA; V gene: TRBV7-9
CDR3 protein: ASSLQGGTEAF; J gene: TRBJ1-1; D gene: NA; V gene: TRBV12-3/TRBV12-4
CDR3 protein: ATSGSGGTDTQY; J gene: TRBJ2-3; D gene: TRBD2; V gene: TRBV15
CDR3 protein: ASSRRDRGSMNTEAF; J gene: TRBJ1-1; D gene: TRBD1; V gene: TRBV27
CDR3 protein: ASIRQPSGLQETQY; J gene: TRBJ2-5; D gene: NA; V gene: TRBV5-4
CDR3 protein: ASSVDQGHYGYT; J gene: TRBJ1-2; D gene: NA; V gene: TRBV9
CDR3 protein: ASSMGQTEAF; J gene: TRBJ1-1; D gene: TRBD1; V gene: TRBV6-5
CDR3 protein: ASSPGWGQGNYGYT; J gene: TRBJ1-2; D gene: TRBD1; V gene: TRBV6-2/TRBV6-3
CDR3 protein: ASSDQSAGPNEQF; J gene: TRBJ2-1; D gene: NA; V gene: TRBV10-1
CDR3 protein: ASSTGTAYGYT; J gene: TRBJ1-2; D gene: TRBD1; V gene: TRBV19
CDR3 protein: ASSEGRTYEQY; J gene: TRBJ2-7; D gene: NA; V gene: TRBV10-1
CDR3 protein: AWSDLGQEGTEAF; J gene: TRBJ1-1; D gene: NA; V gene: TRBV30
CDR3 protein: ASSEGTGVNYGYT; J gene: TRBJ1-2; D gene: TRBD1; V gene: TRBV13
CDR3 protein: ASSLSGLGGRTQY; J gene: TRBJ2-5; D gene: NA; V gene: TRBV27
CDR3 protein: ASSLAGAAGYT; J gene: TRBJ1-2; D gene: NA; V gene: TRBV7-2
CDR3 protein: ASSLGYGHSYEQY; J gene: TRBJ2-7; D gene: NA; V gene: TRBV5-1
CDR3 protein: ATRRGGIDQPQH; J gene: TRBJ1-5; D gene: NA; V gene: TRBV19
CDR3 protein: ASSLDRVNTEAF; J gene: TRBJ1-1; D gene: TRBD1; V gene: TRBV27
CDR3 protein: ASSSGQASLLVYGYT; J gene: TRBJ1-2; D gene: TRBD1; V gene: TRBV19
CDR3 protein: ASSQESDRYSYEQY; J gene: TRBJ2-7; D gene: NA; V gene: TRBV4-1
CDR3 protein: ASDGWNTEAF; J gene: TRBJ1-1; D gene: NA; V gene: TRBV19
CDR3 protein: ASSSDDYSEQF; J gene: TRBJ2-1; D gene: NA; V gene: TRBV7-6
CDR3 protein: ASSLAPSEDQY; J gene: TRBJ2-5; D gene: NA; V gene: TRBV7-9
CDR3 protein: ASSQGQLSGNTIY; J gene: TRBJ1-3; D gene: NA; V gene: TRBV4-1
CDR3 protein: ASSPQGDGANVLT; J gene: TRBJ2-6; D gene: TRBD1; V gene: TRBV11-2
CDR3 protein: ASSVGTAGDEQF; J gene: TRBJ2-1; D gene: NA; V gene: TRBV9
CDR3 protein: ASSVGQATDTQY; J gene: TRBJ2-3; D gene: TRBD1; V gene: TRBV10-1
CDR3 protein: ASSQVTGANVLT; J gene: TRBJ2-6; D gene: NA; V gene: TRBV3-1/TRBV3-2
CDR3 protein: ASSRGAAGGQETQY; J gene: TRBJ2-5; D gene: TRBD2; V gene: TRBV4-1
CDR3 protein: ASSPPRGYKVIDEQY; J gene: TRBJ2-7; D gene: NA; V gene: TRBV18
CDR3 protein: ASSPRTGDTSNYGYT; J gene: TRBJ1-2; D gene: TRBD1; V gene: TRBV6-2/TRBV6-3
CDR3 protein: ASSQDVQSYGYT; J gene: TRBJ1-2; D gene: NA; V gene: TRBV3-1/TRBV3-2
CDR3 protein: ASSVGPGSSEKLF; J gene: TRBJ1-4; D gene: NA; V gene: TRBV9
CDR3 protein: ASSGTLLNTEAF; J gene: TRBJ1-1; D gene: NA; V gene: TRBV10-2
CDR3 protein: ASSLGGHLIDLNTEAF; J gene: TRBJ1-1; D gene: NA; V gene: TRBV7-8
CDR3 protein: ASSQGGGETQY; J gene: TRBJ2-5; D gene: TRBD2; V gene: TRBV10-1
CDR3 protein: ASSQGAGTDTQY; J gene: TRBJ2-3; D gene: NA; V gene: TRBV5-1
CDR3 protein: ASSIADPYEQY; J gene: TRBJ2-7; D gene: NA; V gene: TRBV19
CDR3 protein: ASSQENSGGMDEQF; J gene: TRBJ2-1; D gene: TRBD2; V gene: TRBV4-3
CDR3 protein: ASSELGRERPQH; J gene: TRBJ1-5; D gene: NA; V gene: TRBV6-1
CDR3 protein: ASSQGVSYNEQF; J gene: TRBJ2-1; D gene: NA; V gene: TRBV4-3
CDR3 protein: ASSSTDSMGAF; J gene: TRBJ1-1; D gene: NA; V gene: TRBV11-1